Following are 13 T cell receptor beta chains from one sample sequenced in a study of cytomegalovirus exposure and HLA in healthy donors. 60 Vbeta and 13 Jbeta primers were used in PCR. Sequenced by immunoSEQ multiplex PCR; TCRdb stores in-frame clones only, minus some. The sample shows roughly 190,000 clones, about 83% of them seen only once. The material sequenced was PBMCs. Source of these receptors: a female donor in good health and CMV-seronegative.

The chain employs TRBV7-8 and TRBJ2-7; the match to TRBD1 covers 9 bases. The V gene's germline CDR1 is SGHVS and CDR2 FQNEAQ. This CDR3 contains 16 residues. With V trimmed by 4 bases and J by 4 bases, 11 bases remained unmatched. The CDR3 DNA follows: TGTGCCAGCAGCTACACCGGGACAGGGCTATTATACGAGCAGTACTTC. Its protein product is CASSYTGTGLLYEQYF.

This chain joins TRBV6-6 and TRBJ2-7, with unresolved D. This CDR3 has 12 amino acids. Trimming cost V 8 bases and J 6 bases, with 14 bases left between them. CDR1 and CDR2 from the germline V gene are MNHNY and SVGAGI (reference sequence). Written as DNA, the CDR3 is TGTGCCAGCGGTCACCCCGGTGGCGAGCAGTACTTC. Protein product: CASGHPGGEQYF.

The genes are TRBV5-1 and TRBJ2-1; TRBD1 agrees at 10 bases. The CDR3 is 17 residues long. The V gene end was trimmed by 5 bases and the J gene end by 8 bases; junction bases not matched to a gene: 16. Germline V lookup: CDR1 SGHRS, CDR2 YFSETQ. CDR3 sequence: CASRAGTGTGERDEQFF. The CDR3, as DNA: TGCGCCAGCAGGGCAGGTACCGGGACAGGGGAACGCGATGAGCAGTTCTTC. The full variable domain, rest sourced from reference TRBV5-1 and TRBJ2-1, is KAGVTQTPRYLIKTRGQQVTLSCSPISGHRSVSWYQQTPGQGLQFLFEYFSETQRNKGNFPGRFSGRQFSNSRSEMNVSTLELGDSALYLCASRAGTGTGERDEQFFGPGTRLTVL.

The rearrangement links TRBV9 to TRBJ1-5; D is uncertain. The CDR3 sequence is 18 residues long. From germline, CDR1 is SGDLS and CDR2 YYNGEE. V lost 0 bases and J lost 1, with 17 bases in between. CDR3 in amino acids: CASSVVEGVRTSNQPQHF. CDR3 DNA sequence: TGTGCCAGCAGCGTAGTTGAGGGAGTCAGGACGAGCAATCAGCCCCAGCATTTT.

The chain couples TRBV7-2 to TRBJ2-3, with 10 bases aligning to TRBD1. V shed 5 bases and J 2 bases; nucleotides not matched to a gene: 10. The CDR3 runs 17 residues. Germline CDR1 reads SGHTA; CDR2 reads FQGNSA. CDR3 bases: TGTGCCAGCAGCCTCAGGACAGGGGGTACATTCACAGATACGCAGTATTTT. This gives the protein CASSLRTGGTFTDTQYF.

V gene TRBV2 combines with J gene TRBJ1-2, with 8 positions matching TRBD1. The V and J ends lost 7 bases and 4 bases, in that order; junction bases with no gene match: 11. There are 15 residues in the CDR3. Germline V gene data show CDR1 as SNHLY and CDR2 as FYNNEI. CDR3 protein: CASTFIGQGSYGYTF. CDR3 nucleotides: TGTGCCAGCACCTTTATCGGACAGGGATCCTATGGCTACACCTTC.

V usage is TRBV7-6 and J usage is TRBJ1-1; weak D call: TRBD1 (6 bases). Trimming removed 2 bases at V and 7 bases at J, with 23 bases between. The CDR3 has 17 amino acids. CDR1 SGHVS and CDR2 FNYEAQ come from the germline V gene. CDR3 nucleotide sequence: TGTGCCAGCAGCTTAACTTCCTCTGCTCAGGGGTATATTGAAGCTTTCTTT. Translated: CASSLTSSAQGYIEAFF.

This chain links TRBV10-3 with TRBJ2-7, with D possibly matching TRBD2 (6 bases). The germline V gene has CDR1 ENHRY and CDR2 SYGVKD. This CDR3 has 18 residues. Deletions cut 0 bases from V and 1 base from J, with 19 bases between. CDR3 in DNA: TGTGCCATCAGTGAGTCCCAGGTAGGCGGGATGAGGTCCTACGAGCAGTACTTC. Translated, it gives CAISESQVGGMRSYEQYF.

This chain's CDR3 is CASSLGTSGGAHEQFF. In DNA, the CDR3 is TGTGCCAGCAGCCTTGGGACTAGCGGGGGGGCGCATGAGCAGTTCTTC. This sequence joins TRBV9 and TRBJ2-1; TRBD2 aligns across 16 bases. Unmatched junction bases numbered 6, after V lost 4 bases and J lost 8 bases. This CDR3 contains 16 residues. Germline CDR1 and CDR2: SGDLS and YYNGEE.

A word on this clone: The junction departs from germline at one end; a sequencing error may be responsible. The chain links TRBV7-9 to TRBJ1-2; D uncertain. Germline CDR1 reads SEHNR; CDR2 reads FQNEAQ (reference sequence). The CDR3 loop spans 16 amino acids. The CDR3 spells CSSSLVGESKRYGYTF. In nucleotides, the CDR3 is TGTTCCAGCAGCTTAGTTGGGGAGTCAAAGCGGTATGGCTACACCTTC.

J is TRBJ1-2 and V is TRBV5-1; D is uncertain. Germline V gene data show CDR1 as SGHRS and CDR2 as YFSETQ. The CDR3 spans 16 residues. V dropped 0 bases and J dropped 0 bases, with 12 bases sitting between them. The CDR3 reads CASSLGAKLANYGYTF. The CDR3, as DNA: TGCGCCAGCAGCTTGGGGGCCAAGTTAGCTAACTATGGCTACACCTTC. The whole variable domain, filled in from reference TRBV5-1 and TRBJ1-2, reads KAGVTQTPRYLIKTRGQQVTLSCSPISGHRSVSWYQQTPGQGLQFLFEYFSETQRNKGNFPGRFSGRQFSNSRSEMNVSTLELGDSALYLCASSLGAKLANYGYTFGSGTRLTVV.

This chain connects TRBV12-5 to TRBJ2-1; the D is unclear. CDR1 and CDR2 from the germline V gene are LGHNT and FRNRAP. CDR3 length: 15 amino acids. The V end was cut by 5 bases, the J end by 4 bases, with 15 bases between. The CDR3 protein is CASGIPERGYNEQFF. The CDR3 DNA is TGTGCTAGTGGTATACCGGAACGAGGATACAATGAGCAGTTCTTC.

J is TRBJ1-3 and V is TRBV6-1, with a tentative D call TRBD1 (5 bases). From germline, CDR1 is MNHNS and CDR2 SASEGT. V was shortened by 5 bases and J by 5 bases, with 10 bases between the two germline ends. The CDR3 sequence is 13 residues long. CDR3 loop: CASSKQDRNTIYF. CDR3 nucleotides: TGTGCCAGCAGTAAACAGGATAGAAACACCATATATTTT.